This T cell receptor (beta chain) derives from a study of cytomegalovirus exposure and HLA in healthy donors. About the study: As an earlier analysis found, about 179 million T cells yielded about 120 million unique TCR beta sequences. Counted in an early data release were 75 million to 85 million unique TCRs from HLA-typed donors. Study-level points and caveats: Cytomegalovirus association was assigned to around 150 TCR beta chains.

In the PCR, 60 Vbeta and 13 Jbeta primers were used. This table comes from immunoSEQ multiplex PCR, and its TCRdb copy is limited to in-frame clones, with some not included. The table shows roughly 54,000 clones, with around two thirds occurring only once. Notes on this clone: Its specificity is unknown.

The specimen sequenced was PBMCs. The receptor was isolated from a woman aged 55-75 years in good health and CMV-seropositive.

CDR3 bases: TGTGCCAGCAGTGCACAGGGGGCGAACACCGGGGAGCTGTTTTTT. This gives the protein CASSAQGANTGELFF. V and J are TRBV6-4 and TRBJ2-2; 8 bases map to TRBD1. Per the germline V gene, CDR1 is MRHNA and CDR2 is SNTAGT. The CDR3 contains 15 residues. Germline trimming cut 4 bases from V and 0 bases from J; bases unmatched to any gene: 1.